This record looks at one TCR beta chain sequence and its context. Authors' processing steps: Estimates of nucleated cell counts were drawn from the amplification of reference gene primers. Assay: immunoSEQ multiplex PCR; the TCRdb copy retains only in-frame clones and omits some. V, J and clone size reflect that table, while D and trimming were determined from the DNA. The sample lists fewer than 140,000 clones; less than 85% were seen once. This entry is derived from a study of blood T cell repertoires in COVID-19. This CDR3 is built from 15 residues. Germline CDR1 SGHKS, CDR2 YYEKEE (reference sequence). The J segment lost 7 bases and the V segment lost 1 base, leaving 10 bases of the junction unmatched.

This TCR was recovered from a woman aged 60-70 years with acute or convalescent COVID-19. V is TRBV5-5 and J is TRBJ1-2; 7 bases align to TRBD1. Sequencing was carried out using peripheral blood. Here the CDR3 reads CASSLTTGEIRGYTF. The DNA for the CDR3 is TGTGCCAGCAGCTTGACCACAGGGGAGATTCGTGGCTACACCTTC. The whole variable domain, remainder taken from reference TRBV5-5 and TRBJ1-2, is DAGVTQSPTHLIKTRGQQVTLRCSPISGHKSVSWYQQVLGQGPQFIFQYYEKEERGRGNFPDRFSARQFPNYSSELNVNALLLGDSALYLCASSLTTGEIRGYTFGSGTRLTVV.